This T cell receptor (beta chain) was identified in a study of OX40 agonist ivuxolimab in advanced cancers. Study as a whole: Clinicians treated patients with ivuxolimab, an agonistic anti-OX40 (CD134) antibody.

Germline V gene data show CDR1 as SGHDT and CDR2 as YYEEEE. CDR3 length: 16 residues. V was shortened by 1 base and J by 1 base, with 11 bases between the two germline ends. Here immunoSEQ multiplex PCR was the method, and the copy in TCRdb shows in-frame clones only, minus some. The data hold some 86,000 clones, with around 90% observed a single time. The sequencing used CD4+ or CD8+ T cells sorted from blood, collected in a trial of the OX40 agonist ivuxolimab. V and J are TRBV5-6 and TRBJ2-2, with D perhaps TRBD1 (6 bases). This TCR was sampled from an adult with an advanced solid tumor such as melanoma, head and neck, liver or kidney cancer. In DNA form, the CDR3 reads TGTGCCAGCAGCTTGCTTCCGACAGGGAACACCGGGGAGCTGTTTTTT. Translating it yields CASSLLPTGNTGELFF.